The 13 T cell receptor beta chains below all came from one sample that was sequenced in a study of blood T cell repertoires in COVID-19. Generated by immunoSEQ multiplex PCR, the TCRdb table keeps only in-frame clones and is missing some. Among around 230,000 clones listed, 75% to 90% were seen once. The specimen was peripheral blood. The receptors originated from a man between 25 and 39 years old who had recovered from COVID-19.

The V gene is TRBV5-1, the J gene TRBJ2-1; 8 nucleotides line up with TRBD2. The CDR3 runs 14 residues. The V gene end was trimmed by 4 bases and the J gene end by 8 bases; junction bases not matched to a gene: 8. In germline, CDR1 is SGHRS, CDR2 YFSETQ. The CDR3 protein is CASSPDGGVYEQFF. The CDR3 bases are TGCGCCAGCAGCCCTGACGGGGGGGTGTATGAGCAGTTCTTC.

V and J are TRBV6-2 or TRBV6-3 and TRBJ1-2, with D maybe TRBD1 (5 bases). The CDR3 loop spans 13 amino acids. Trimming stripped 4 bases from V and 4 bases from J, with 10 bases between. Germline values: CDR1 MNHEY, CDR2 SVGEGT. The CDR3 protein is CASSSGPRYGYTF. CDR3 nucleotide sequence: TGTGCCAGCAGTTCAGGGCCGCGCTATGGCTACACCTTC.

This rearrangement joins TRBV5-5 to TRBJ1-2, with D possibly TRBD1 on 5 matching bases. V was shortened by 3 bases and J by 4 bases, with 19 bases between the two germline ends. Germline CDR1 SGHKS, CDR2 YYEKEE (reference sequence). This CDR3 contains 16 residues. CDR3 sequence reads: CASSSGETVIFYGYTF. The DNA for the CDR3 is TGTGCCAGCAGCTCGGGAGAGACAGTGATATTCTATGGCTACACCTTC.

This rearrangement joins TRBV7-9 to TRBJ2-1; D is unclear. This CDR3 has 14 amino acids. Deletions cut 5 bases from V and 6 bases from J, with 14 bases between. Germline lookup yields CDR1 SEHNR and CDR2 FQNEAQ (reference sequence). The CDR3 sequence is CASSIYTTPNEQFF. The DNA of the CDR3 is TGTGCCAGCAGCATCTATACTACCCCCAATGAGCAGTTCTTC.

This clone appeared a few times. The chain is built from TRBV20-1 and TRBJ2-5; D gene uncertain. Germline lookup yields CDR1 DFQATT and CDR2 SNEGSKA (reference sequence). Trimming took 3 bases from V and 8 from J, leaving 7 bases between them. The CDR3 is 10 amino acids. CDR3 sequence: CSASHSTQYF. CDR3 in DNA: TGCAGTGCTAGTCACTCAACCCAGTACTTC.

The chain joins TRBV7-9 to TRBJ1-2; D remains unclear. CDR1 SEHNR and CDR2 FQNEAQ come from the germline V gene (reference sequence). CDR3 length: 15 amino acids. Between the trimmed V and J ends, which lost 5 bases and 3 bases, there was a span of 16 bases. The CDR3 loop is CASSRSRVYHYGYTF. The CDR3 coding sequence is TGTGCCAGCAGCCGATCTCGGGTTTATCACTATGGCTACACCTTC.

The chain uses TRBV6-2 or TRBV6-3 and TRBJ2-2; D is perhaps TRBD1 (6 bases). Germline V gene lookup returns CDR1 MNHEY and CDR2 SVGEGT. Trimming left V 2 bases short and J 6 bases short, with 19 bases between. The CDR3 extends over 17 amino acids. DNA of the CDR3: TGTGCCAGCAGTTACACCTACAGGGCAGGTGGAGCCGGGGAGCTGTTTTTT. Protein sequence: CASSYTYRAGGAGELFF.

This chain connects TRBV14 to TRBJ2-1, with TRBD2 matching over 10 bases. CDR1 is SGHDN and CDR2 is FVKESK in the germline V gene. This CDR3 has 15 residues. Trimming at V came to 4 bases and at J to 4 bases, leaving 4 bases not matched to a gene. CDR3 in amino acids: CASSLSGGMYNEQFF. CDR3 DNA: TGTGCCAGCAGCCTTAGCGGGGGGATGTACAATGAGCAGTTCTTC.

To note about this clone: In the same sample, other DNA sequences code for this CDR3. The genes are TRBV12-3 or TRBV12-4 and TRBJ1-1; D gene unclear. This CDR3 region has 12 residues. V was trimmed by 3 bases and J by 5 bases, leaving 7 bases between them. CDR3 coding DNA: TGTGCCAGCAGTTTCGGCAGGACTGAAGCTTTCTTT. It encodes CASSFGRTEAFF.

The chain couples TRBV24-1 to TRBJ1-5; TRBD1 agrees at 7 bases. The CDR3 runs 16 residues. V was pared by 3 bases and J by 4 bases, with 8 bases of the junction left unmatched. Germline V gene sequence: CDR1 KGHDR, CDR2 SFDVKD. This chain's CDR3 is CATSDSRGYGNQPQHF. The CDR3 region has the DNA TGTGCCACCAGTGATAGCAGGGGGTACGGTAATCAGCCCCAGCATTTT.

The chain has TRBV19 and TRBJ1-2, with 7 bases that match TRBD1. The CDR3 has 14 residues. From germline, CDR1 is LNHDA and CDR2 SQIVND (reference sequence). The junction had 5 bases not matched to a gene; V was cut back by 5 bases and J by 2 bases. CDR3 region: CASSGPGQNYGYTF. In DNA, the CDR3 is TGTGCCAGTAGTGGGCCGGGACAGAACTATGGCTACACCTTC. Variable domain in full (rest from reference TRBV19 and TRBJ1-2): DGGITQSPKYLFRKEGQNVTLSCEQNLNHDAMYWYRQDPGQGLRLIYYSQIVNDFQKGDIAEGYSVSREKKESFPLTVTSAQKNPTAFYLCASSGPGQNYGYTFGSGTRLTVV.

This chain links TRBV28 with TRBJ1-2, with 11 positions matching TRBD1. The germline V gene has CDR1 MDHEN and CDR2 SYDVKM. The CDR3 has 15 residues. V gave up 7 bases and J gave up 5 bases; unmatched junction bases: 9. The CDR3: CASTKAGTGGYGYTF. Written as DNA, the CDR3 is TGTGCCAGCACCAAGGCCGGGACAGGGGGGTATGGCTACACCTTC.

V and J are TRBV7-2 and TRBJ2-5, with D possibly matching TRBD2 (6 bases). V lost 10 bases and J 6 bases, leaving 15 bases between the germline ends. This CDR3 has 12 residues. CDR1 SGHTA and CDR2 FQGNSA come from the germline V gene. Here the CDR3 DNA reads TGTGCCAACGGTGGTGGGAGGAAGACCCAGTACTTC. Translating gives CANGGGRKTQYF.